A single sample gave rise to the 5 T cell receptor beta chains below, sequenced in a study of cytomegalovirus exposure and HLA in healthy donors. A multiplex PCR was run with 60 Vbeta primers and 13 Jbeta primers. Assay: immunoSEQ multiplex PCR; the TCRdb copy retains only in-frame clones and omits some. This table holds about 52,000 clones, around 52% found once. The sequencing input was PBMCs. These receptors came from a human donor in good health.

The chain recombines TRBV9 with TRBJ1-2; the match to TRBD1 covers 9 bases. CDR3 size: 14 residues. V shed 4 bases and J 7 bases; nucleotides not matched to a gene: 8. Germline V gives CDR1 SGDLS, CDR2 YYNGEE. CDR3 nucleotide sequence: TGTGCCAGCAGCCCTGGGACAGGGAGGAGTGGCTACACCTTC. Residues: CASSPGTGRSGYTF.

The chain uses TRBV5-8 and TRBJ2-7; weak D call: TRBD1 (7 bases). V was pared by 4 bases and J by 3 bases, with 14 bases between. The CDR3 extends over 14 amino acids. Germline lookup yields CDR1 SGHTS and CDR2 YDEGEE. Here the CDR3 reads CASSGGTDFYEQYF. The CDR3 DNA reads TGTGCCAGCAGCGGCGGGACAGACTTCTACGAGCAGTACTTC.

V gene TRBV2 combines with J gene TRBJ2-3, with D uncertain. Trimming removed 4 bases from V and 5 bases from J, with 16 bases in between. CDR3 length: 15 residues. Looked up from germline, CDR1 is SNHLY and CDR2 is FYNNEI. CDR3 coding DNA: TGTGCCAGCAGTGGAACGAGCAGACTTTTAGATACGCAGTATTTT. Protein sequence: CASSGTSRLLDTQYF.

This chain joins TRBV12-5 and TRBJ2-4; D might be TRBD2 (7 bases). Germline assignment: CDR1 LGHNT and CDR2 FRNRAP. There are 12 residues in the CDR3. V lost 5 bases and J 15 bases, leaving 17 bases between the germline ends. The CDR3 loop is CASGREGGPSYF. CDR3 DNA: TGTGCTAGTGGTAGGGAGGGGGGTCCCTCGTACTTC.

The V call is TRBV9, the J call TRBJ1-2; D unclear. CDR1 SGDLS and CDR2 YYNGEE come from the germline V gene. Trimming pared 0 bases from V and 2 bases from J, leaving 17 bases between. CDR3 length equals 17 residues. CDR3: CASSVGHSPQPNYGYTF. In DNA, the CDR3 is TGTGCCAGCAGCGTAGGACACAGTCCCCAGCCCAACTATGGCTACACCTTC.